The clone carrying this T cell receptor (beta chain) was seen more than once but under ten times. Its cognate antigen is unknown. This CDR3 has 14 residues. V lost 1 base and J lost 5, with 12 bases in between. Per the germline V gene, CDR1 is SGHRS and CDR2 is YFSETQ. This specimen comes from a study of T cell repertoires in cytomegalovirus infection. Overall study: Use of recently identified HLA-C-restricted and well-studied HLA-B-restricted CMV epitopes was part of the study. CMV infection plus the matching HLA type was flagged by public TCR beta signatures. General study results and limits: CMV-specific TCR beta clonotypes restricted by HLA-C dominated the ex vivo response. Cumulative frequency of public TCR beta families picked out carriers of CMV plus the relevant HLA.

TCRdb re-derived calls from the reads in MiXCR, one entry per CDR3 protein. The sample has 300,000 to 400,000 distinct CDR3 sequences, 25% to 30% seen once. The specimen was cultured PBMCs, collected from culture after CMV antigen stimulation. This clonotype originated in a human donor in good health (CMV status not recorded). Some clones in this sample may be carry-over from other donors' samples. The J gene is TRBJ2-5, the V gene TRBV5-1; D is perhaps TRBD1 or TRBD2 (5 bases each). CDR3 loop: CASSLSSGRETQYF. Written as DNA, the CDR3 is TGCGCCAGCAGCTTGTCTTCGGGACGGGAGACCCAGTACTTC.